The present T cell receptor (beta chain) was sequenced within a study of CD4+ T cells in melanoma. CDR1 and CDR2 from the germline V gene are MGHRA and YSYEKL. V lost 3 bases and J lost 4; bases outside the gene matches: 5. The CDR3 spans 15 residues. Regarding this clone: Its target is not known.

Study-wide findings and caveats: A reported correlation linked neoantigen-specific CD4+ T cells to CD8+, macrophage and B cell function. Diverse differentiation states were reported for melanoma neoantigen-specific CD4+ T cells.

Sequencing was performed with immunoSEQ multiplex PCR; in TCRdb, only in-frame clones are kept and a portion is missing. The sample lists about 15,000 clones, 80% to 85% occurring once. The chain employs TRBV4-1 and TRBJ1-2; TRBD1 agrees at 10 bases. The source is a human donor with melanoma. The sequencing input was cells from a culture (not recorded whether cultured in vitro). The CDR3 reads CASSHLTGGSYGYTF. In DNA form, the CDR3 reads TGCGCCAGCAGCCACTTGACAGGGGGCTCCTATGGCTACACCTTC.